Following are 9 T cell receptor beta chains from one sample sequenced in a study of cytomegalovirus exposure and HLA in healthy donors. In the PCR, 60 Vbeta and 13 Jbeta primers were used. Only in-frame clones appear in the TCRdb table, and some are missing; sequencing was by immunoSEQ multiplex PCR. The data show roughly 120,000 clones, around 77% seen once. Material: PBMCs. Receptors originate from a man aged 50 to 59 in good health and CMV-seropositive.

The CDR3 DNA sequence: TGTGCCAGCAGCCGCAGGGCTCTTACCCCCTACGAGCAGTACTTC. Translating gives CASSRRALTPYEQYF. The rearrangement joins TRBV6-1 to TRBJ2-5; D might be TRBD1 (5 bases). The J call may be wrong; the DNA end is better matched by TRBJ2-7. Germline V lookup: CDR1 MNHNS, CDR2 SASEGT. The CDR3 has 15 residues.

The gene calls are TRBV5-1 and TRBJ1-4; 7 bases align to TRBD1. The CDR3 contains 15 residues. Trimming cost V 4 bases and J 8 bases; bases outside gene matches: 11. Germline V gene sequence: CDR1 SGHRS, CDR2 YFSETQ. The CDR3 DNA is TGCGCCAGCAGCGCGACAGGGACTGTTGGGGAAAAACTGTTTTTT. It is translated as CASSATGTVGEKLFF.

This clone rates as medium-sized. The chain joins TRBV28 to TRBJ1-2; D unclear. The CDR3 totals 13 residues. Germline-derived CDR1 and CDR2 are MDHEN and SYDVKM. V was clipped by 6 bases and J by 4 bases, with 12 bases between them. The CDR3 coding sequence is TGTGCCAGCAGCCCCTGGGGAGCCTATGGCTACACCTTC. It encodes CASSPWGAYGYTF.

The sample holds one count of this clone. This chain uses TRBV28 with TRBJ1-4; D is uncertain. Trimming removed 3 bases at V and 2 bases at J, with 7 bases between. This CDR3 contains 14 residues. In germline, CDR1 is MDHEN, CDR2 SYDVKM. Written as DNA, the CDR3 is TGTGCCAGCAGTTTTCCGGGGACTAATGAAAAACTGTTTTTT. Its protein is CASSFPGTNEKLFF.

The chain is built from TRBV29-1 and TRBJ1-1; D unclear. The V end lost 6 bases, the J end lost 1 base, and 9 bases lay between the germline ends. Germline CDR1 and CDR2: SQVTM and ANQGSEA. This CDR3 is built from 12 residues. Written as DNA, the CDR3 is TGCAGCGTCGATGGAGGGAACACTGAAGCTTTCTTT. Translating it yields CSVDGGNTEAFF.

The V and J genes are TRBV5-4 and TRBJ1-6, with D uncertain. Trimming stripped 0 bases from V and 12 bases from J, with 7 bases between. CDR1 and CDR2 (germline): SGHNT, YYREEE (reference sequence). This CDR3 spans 12 amino acids. The CDR3 bases are TGTGCCAGCAGCTTGGTCGAGGGACCCCTCCACTTT. Its translation is CASSLVEGPLHF.

The chain uses TRBV7-6 and TRBJ2-1, with D unclear. The CDR3 is made up of 13 amino acids. V was clipped by 6 bases and J by 7 bases, with 13 bases between them. CDR1 SGHVS and CDR2 FNYEAQ come from the germline V gene. The CDR3: CASRESAENEQFF. The CDR3 bases are TGTGCCAGCAGAGAAAGCGCGGAAAATGAGCAGTTCTTC.

This clone was picked up a small number of times. The chain joins TRBV7-2 to TRBJ2-1; D call uncertain. Trimming removed 5 bases from V and 0 bases from J, with 17 bases in between. The CDR3 contains 17 residues. Looked up from germline, CDR1 is SGHTA and CDR2 is FQGNSA. Written as DNA, the CDR3 is TGTGCCAGCAGCCCCTCAGGCTCCATAAGCTCCTACAATGAGCAGTTCTTC. It encodes CASSPSGSISSYNEQFF.

This chain joins TRBV5-1 and TRBJ1-1; 7 nucleotides align to TRBD1. Germline CDR1 and CDR2: SGHRS and YFSETQ. The CDR3 covers 14 residues. The V and J ends lost 6 bases and 11 bases, in that order; junction bases with no gene match: 16. The CDR3 DNA reads as TGCGCCAGCACCTCCTCCGGGACAGAAACCGACGCTTTCTTT. Translation gives CASTSSGTETDAFF.